The 21 T cell receptor beta chains below come from one sample, sequenced in a study of blood T cell repertoires in COVID-19. Data came from immunoSEQ multiplex PCR; TCRdb stores just in-frame clones and leaves some out. Found here are 250,000 or so clones, 88% of them singletons; the top ten hold roughly 2.5%. Input material: peripheral blood. The source of these receptors is an older woman with acute or convalescent COVID-19.

The rearrangement joins TRBV6-5 to TRBJ2-4, with D uncertain. This CDR3 has 15 residues. V was pared by 6 bases and J by 1 base, with 13 bases between. CDR1 and CDR2 from the germline V gene are MNHEY and SVGAGI. The CDR3 nucleotides are TGTGCCAGCAGCCCCTCCGGCAGGGCCAAAAACATTCAGTACTTC. It codes for CASSPSGRAKNIQYF.

The chain employs TRBV2 and TRBJ1-1; D may be TRBD1 (5 bases). From germline, CDR1 is SNHLY and CDR2 FYNNEI. V lost 6 bases and J lost 5, with 13 bases in between. The CDR3 sequence is 13 residues long. This CDR3 is CASSQEQGTEAFF. The DNA of the CDR3 is TGTGCCAGCAGCCAAGAGCAGGGAACTGAAGCTTTCTTT.

The rearrangement joins TRBV19 to TRBJ1-1; the match to TRBD1 covers 10 bases. Per the germline V gene, CDR1 is LNHDA and CDR2 is SQIVND (reference sequence). V dropped 5 bases and J dropped 5; count of bases not matched to a gene: 5. This CDR3 contains 14 residues. The CDR3 sequence: CASSVTGGWTEAFF. CDR3 DNA: TGTGCCAGTAGTGTGACAGGGGGCTGGACTGAAGCTTTCTTT.

This sequence joins TRBV29-1 and TRBJ2-3; tentative D call: TRBD2 (6 bases). The CDR3 covers 15 residues. Trimming took off 5 bases at V and 2 bases at J, with 17 bases between the two ends. The germline CDR1 and CDR2 sequences are SQVTM and ANQGSEA. CDR3 sequence (DNA): TGCAGCGTTCGGCGAGGGGCGGGGACCACAGATACGCAGTATTTT. It encodes CSVRRGAGTTDTQYF.

V usage is TRBV6-5 and J usage is TRBJ1-2; D unresolved. V lost 6 bases to trimming and J lost 0 bases, with 5 bases between them. This CDR3 region has 12 residues. CDR1 is MNHEY, CDR2 SVGAGI, per germline. CDR3 nucleotides: TGTGCCAGCAGACACCCTAACTATGGCTACACCTTC. Translation: CASRHPNYGYTF.

V usage is TRBV5-1 and J usage is TRBJ1-3; a possible D gene is TRBD1 (5 bases). CDR1 is SGHRS, CDR2 YFSETQ, per germline. There are 16 residues in the CDR3. V was clipped by 0 bases and J by 0 bases, with 10 bases between them. In DNA, the CDR3 is TGCGCCAGCAGCTTGGGACAGACCATCTCTGGAAACACCATATATTTT. It is translated as CASSLGQTISGNTIYF.

This sequence joins TRBV5-4 and TRBJ2-1; 10 bases align to TRBD2. The CDR3 extends over 15 amino acids. The germline gives CDR1 SGHNT, CDR2 YYREEE (reference sequence). V was pared by 1 base and J by 6 bases, with 4 bases of the junction left unmatched. In DNA form, the CDR3 reads TGTGCCAGCAGCTTGCCGGCTAGCGGGAGCAATGAGCAGTTCTTC. Translating gives CASSLPASGSNEQFF.

V is TRBV5-1 and J is TRBJ2-5; a possible D gene is TRBD1 (5 bases). This CDR3 spans 15 amino acids. Deletions cut 0 bases from V and 2 bases from J, with 11 bases between. Germline V gene sequence: CDR1 SGHRS, CDR2 YFSETQ. CDR3 region: CASSLVQGTQETQYF. CDR3 nucleotides: TGCGCCAGCAGCTTGGTGCAGGGCACACAAGAGACCCAGTACTTC.

The J gene is TRBJ2-3, the V gene TRBV5-4, with 7 bases that match TRBD2. V lost 1 base and J lost 1; bases outside the gene matches: 0. Germline-derived CDR1 and CDR2 are SGHNT and YYREEE (reference sequence). This CDR3 has 14 residues. In DNA, the CDR3 is TGTGCCAGCAGCTTGAGCGGGGGCACAGATACGCAGTATTTT. The encoded protein is CASSLSGGTDTQYF.

This chain joins TRBV11-2 and TRBJ2-1; 8 nucleotides agree with TRBD1. J was trimmed by 2 bases and V by 4 bases; bases with no gene match: 1. The CDR3 has 14 residues. Germline CDR1 and CDR2: SGHAT and FQNNGV. The CDR3 is CASSSDRAYNEQFF. The CDR3 DNA reads as TGTGCCAGCAGCTCGGACAGGGCCTACAATGAGCAGTTCTTC.

The chain uses TRBV19 and TRBJ2-7; the match to TRBD2 covers 7 bases. The CDR3 covers 16 residues. Germline CDR1 reads LNHDA; CDR2 reads SQIVND (reference sequence). V dropped 5 bases and J dropped 0; count of bases not matched to a gene: 10. The CDR3: CASSPIAGKFSYEQYF. The CDR3 coding sequence is TGTGCCAGTAGTCCCATAGCGGGCAAATTCTCCTACGAGCAGTACTTC.

This clone came up once. The chain is built from TRBV18 and TRBJ1-1; D may be TRBD1 (5 bases). CDR1 is KGHSH and CDR2 is LQKENI in the germline V gene. The CDR3 extends over 14 amino acids. V was pared by 5 bases and J by 0 bases, with 10 bases between. The CDR3 here is CASSTGTLNTEAFF. The CDR3 DNA reads TGTGCCAGCTCAACCGGGACTTTGAACACTGAAGCTTTCTTT.

The gene calls are TRBV30 and TRBJ1-1; D gene uncertain. Between the trimmed V and J ends, which lost 1 base and 2 bases, there was a span of 8 bases. The germline CDR1 and CDR2 sequences are GTSNPN and SVGIG (reference sequence). The length of the CDR3 is 13 residues. CDR3 DNA: TGTGCCTGGAGTGCAGCAGGTAACACTGAAGCTTTCTTT. Amino acids: CAWSAAGNTEAFF. The entire variable domain, with the rest obtained from reference TRBV30 and TRBJ1-1, is as follows: SQTIHQWPATLVQPVGSPLSLECTVEGTSNPNLYWYRQAAGRGLQLLFYSVGIGQISSEVPQNLSASRPQDRQFILSSKKLLLSDSGFYLCAWSAAGNTEAFFGQGTRLTVV.

V is TRBV7-2 and J is TRBJ2-3; a weak D match, TRBD2 (5 bases). V was shortened by 5 bases and J by 5 bases, with 14 bases between the two germline ends. There are 14 residues in the CDR3. Per the germline V gene, CDR1 is SGHTA and CDR2 is FQGNSA. CDR3 sequence (DNA): TGTGCCAGCAGCCCCGAACGGGGAATAGATACGCAGTATTTT. Translating gives CASSPERGIDTQYF.

The chain uses TRBV7-3 and TRBJ2-1, with 8 bases that match TRBD1. This CDR3 is 16 amino acids long. V lost 4 bases to trimming and J lost 0 bases; unmatched junction nucleotides: 5. Germline V gene sequence: CDR1 SGHTA, CDR2 FQGTGA. The CDR3 region is CASSSRTGSSYNEQFF. The CDR3 DNA follows: TGTGCCAGCAGCTCGAGGACAGGGAGCTCCTACAATGAGCAGTTCTTC.

V is TRBV7-9 and J is TRBJ1-1, with 10 bases fitting TRBD1. V shed 0 bases, J shed 5 bases, and the junction held 6 bases outside the gene matches. Germline V CDR1 and CDR2: SEHNR, FQNEAQ (reference sequence). This CDR3 spans 16 amino acids. CDR3 in DNA: TGTGCCAGCAGCTTAGCCCTGACAGGGGGCCGGACTGAAGCTTTCTTT. It specifies CASSLALTGGRTEAFF.

This clone was detected only a few times. The chain couples TRBV7-2 to TRBJ2-3; D unclear. V was shortened by 3 bases and J by 4 bases, with 14 bases between the two germline ends. The CDR3 spans 15 residues. Germline V gives CDR1 SGHTA, CDR2 FQGNSA. In nucleotides, the CDR3 is TGTGCCAGCAGCTTTCGTGACTTTCATGCAGATACGCAGTATTTT. It yields the protein CASSFRDFHADTQYF.

V is TRBV6-1 and J is TRBJ2-1; D remains ambiguous. Germline V gives CDR1 MNHNS, CDR2 SASEGT. CDR3 length: 13 amino acids. Trimming cost V 2 bases and J 4 bases, with 6 bases left between them. The chain's CDR3 is CASSEQVYNEQFF. The CDR3 DNA reads TGTGCCAGCAGTGAACAGGTTTACAATGAGCAGTTCTTC.

J is TRBJ2-1 and V is TRBV19; 13 nucleotides match TRBD2. The CDR3 has 13 amino acids. Germline loops: CDR1 LNHDA, CDR2 SQIVND (reference sequence). V was clipped by 8 bases and J by 10 bases; unmatched bases: 5. CDR3 bases: TGTGCCAGTCGGACTAGCGGGAGAGGGGAGCAGTTCTTC. It yields the protein CASRTSGRGEQFF. The entire variable domain, with the rest obtained from reference TRBV19 and TRBJ2-1, is as follows: DGGITQSPKYLFRKEGQNVTLSCEQNLNHDAMYWYRQDPGQGLRLIYYSQIVNDFQKGDIAEGYSVSREKKESFPLTVTSAQKNPTAFYLCASRTSGRGEQFFGPGTRLTVL.

This clone was counted once. The chain couples TRBV2 to TRBJ2-5, with D possibly matching TRBD1 (6 bases). CDR1 is SNHLY, CDR2 FYNNEI, per germline. Trimming took 1 base from V and 1 from J, leaving 7 bases between them. CDR3 size: 14 residues. The CDR3 region has the DNA TGTGCCAGCAGTGAAGGGACAGTCCAAGAGACCCAGTACTTC. Translation: CASSEGTVQETQYF.

The rearrangement links TRBV7-2 to TRBJ1-5; D is possibly TRBD1 (6 bases). Looked up from germline, CDR1 is SGHTA and CDR2 is FQGNSA. V was pared by 1 base and J by 6 bases, with 10 bases between. This CDR3 comprises 14 residues. The CDR3 DNA reads TGTGCCAGCAGCTTAGTCAGGGGCACTCAGCCCCAGCATTTT. It codes for CASSLVRGTQPQHF.